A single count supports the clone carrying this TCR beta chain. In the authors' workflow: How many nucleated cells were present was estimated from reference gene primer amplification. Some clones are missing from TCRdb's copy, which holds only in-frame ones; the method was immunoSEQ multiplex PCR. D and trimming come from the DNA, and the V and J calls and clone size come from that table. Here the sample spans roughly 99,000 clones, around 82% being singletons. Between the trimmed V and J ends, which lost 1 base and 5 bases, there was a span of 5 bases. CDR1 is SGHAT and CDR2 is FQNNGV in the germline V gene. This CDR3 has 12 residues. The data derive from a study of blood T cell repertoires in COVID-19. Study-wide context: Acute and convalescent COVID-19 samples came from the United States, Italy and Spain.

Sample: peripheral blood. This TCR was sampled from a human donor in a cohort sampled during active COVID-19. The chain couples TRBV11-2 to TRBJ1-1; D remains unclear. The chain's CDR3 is CASSLGETEAFF. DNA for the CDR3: TGTGCCAGCAGCTTAGGGGAGACTGAAGCTTTCTTT.